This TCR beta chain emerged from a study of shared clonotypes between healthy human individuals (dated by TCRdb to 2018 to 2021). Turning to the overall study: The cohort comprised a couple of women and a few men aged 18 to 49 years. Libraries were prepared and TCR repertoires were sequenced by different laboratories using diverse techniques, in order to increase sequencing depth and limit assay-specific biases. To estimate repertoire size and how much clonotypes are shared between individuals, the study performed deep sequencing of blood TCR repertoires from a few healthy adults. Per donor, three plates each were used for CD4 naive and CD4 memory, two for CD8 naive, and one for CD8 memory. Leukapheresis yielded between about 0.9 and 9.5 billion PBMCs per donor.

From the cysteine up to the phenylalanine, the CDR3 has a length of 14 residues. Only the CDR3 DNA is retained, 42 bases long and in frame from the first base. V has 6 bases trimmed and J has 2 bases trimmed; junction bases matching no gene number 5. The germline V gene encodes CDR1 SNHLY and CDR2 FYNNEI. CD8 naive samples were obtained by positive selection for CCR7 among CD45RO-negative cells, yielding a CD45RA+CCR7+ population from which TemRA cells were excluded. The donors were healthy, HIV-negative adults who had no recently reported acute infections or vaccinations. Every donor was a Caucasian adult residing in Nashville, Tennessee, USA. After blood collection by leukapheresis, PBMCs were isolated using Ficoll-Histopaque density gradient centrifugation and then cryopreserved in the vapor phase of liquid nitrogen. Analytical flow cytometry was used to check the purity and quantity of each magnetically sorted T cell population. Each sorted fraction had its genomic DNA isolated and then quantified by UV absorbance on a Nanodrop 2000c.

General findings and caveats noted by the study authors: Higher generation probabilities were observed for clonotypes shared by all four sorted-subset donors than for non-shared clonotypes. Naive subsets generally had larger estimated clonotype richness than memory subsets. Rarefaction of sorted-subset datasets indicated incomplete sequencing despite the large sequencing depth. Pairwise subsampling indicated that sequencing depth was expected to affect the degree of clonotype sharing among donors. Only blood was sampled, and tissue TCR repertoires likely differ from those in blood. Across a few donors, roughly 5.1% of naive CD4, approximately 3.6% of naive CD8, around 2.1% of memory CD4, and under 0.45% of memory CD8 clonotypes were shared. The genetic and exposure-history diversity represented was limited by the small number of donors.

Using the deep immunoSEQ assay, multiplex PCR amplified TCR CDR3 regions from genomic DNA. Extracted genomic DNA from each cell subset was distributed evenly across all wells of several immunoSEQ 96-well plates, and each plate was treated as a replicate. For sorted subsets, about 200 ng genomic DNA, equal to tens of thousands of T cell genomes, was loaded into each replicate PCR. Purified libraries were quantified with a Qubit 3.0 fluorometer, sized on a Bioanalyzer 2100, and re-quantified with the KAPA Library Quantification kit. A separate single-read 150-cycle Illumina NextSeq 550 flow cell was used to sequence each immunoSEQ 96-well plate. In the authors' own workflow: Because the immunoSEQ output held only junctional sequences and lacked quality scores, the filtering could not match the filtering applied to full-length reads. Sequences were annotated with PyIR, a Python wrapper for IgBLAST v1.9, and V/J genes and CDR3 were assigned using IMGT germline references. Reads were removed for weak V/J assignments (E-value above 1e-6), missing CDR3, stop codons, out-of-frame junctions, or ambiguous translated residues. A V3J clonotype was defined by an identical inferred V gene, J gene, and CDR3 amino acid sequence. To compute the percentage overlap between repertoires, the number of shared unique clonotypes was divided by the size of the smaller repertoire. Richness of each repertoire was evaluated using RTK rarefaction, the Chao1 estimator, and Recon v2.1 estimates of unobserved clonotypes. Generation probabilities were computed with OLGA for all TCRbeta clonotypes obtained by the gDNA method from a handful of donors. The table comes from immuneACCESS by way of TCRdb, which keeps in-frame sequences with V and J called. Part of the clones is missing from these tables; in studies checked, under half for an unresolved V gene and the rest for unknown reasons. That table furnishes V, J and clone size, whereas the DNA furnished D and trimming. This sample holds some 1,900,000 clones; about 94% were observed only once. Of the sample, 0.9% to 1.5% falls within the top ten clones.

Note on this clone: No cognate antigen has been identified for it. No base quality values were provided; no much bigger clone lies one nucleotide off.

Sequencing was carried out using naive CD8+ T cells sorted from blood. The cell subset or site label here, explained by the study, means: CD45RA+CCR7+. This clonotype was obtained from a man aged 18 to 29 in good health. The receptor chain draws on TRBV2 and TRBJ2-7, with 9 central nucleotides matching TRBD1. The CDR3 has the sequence CASRIRQGAYEQYF. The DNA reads TGTGCCAGCAGGATAAGACAGGGGGCCTACGAGCAGTACTTC.